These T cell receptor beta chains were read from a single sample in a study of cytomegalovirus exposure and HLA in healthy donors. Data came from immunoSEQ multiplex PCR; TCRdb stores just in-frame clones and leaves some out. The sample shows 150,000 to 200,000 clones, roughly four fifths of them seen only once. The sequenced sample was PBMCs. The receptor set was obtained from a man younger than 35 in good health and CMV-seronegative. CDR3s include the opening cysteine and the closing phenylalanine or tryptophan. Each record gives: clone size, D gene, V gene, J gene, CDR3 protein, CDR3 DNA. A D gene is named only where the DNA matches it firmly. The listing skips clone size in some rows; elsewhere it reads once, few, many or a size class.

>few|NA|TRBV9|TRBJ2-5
CASTGGQYF
TGTGCCAGCACCGGGGGCCAGTACTTC
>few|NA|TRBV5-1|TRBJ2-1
CASSLAPGEQFF
TGCGCCAGCAGCTTGGCCCCAGGTGAGCAGTTCTTC
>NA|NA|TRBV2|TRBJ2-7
CASTSIQGGEQYF
TGTGCCAGCACCAGCATACAGGGGGGGGAGCAGTACTTC
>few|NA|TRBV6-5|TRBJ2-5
CASSLFEAQGTQYF
TGTGCCAGCAGTCTATTTGAGGCCCAGGGGACCCAGTACTTC
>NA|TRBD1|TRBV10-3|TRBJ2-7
CAISGDRATPYEQYF
TGTGCCATCAGCGGGGACAGGGCAACCCCCTACGAGCAGTACTTC
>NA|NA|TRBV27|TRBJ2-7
CASSKGAGLSYEQYF
TGTGCCAGCAGTAAAGGGGCAGGGTTAAGCTACGAGCAGTACTTC
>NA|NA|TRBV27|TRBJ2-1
CASSKFGVYNEQFF
TGTGCCAGCAGCAAATTCGGAGTGTACAATGAGCAGTTCTTC
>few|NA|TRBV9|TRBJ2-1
CASSLRVAYNEQFF
TGTGCCAGCAGCTTGCGGGTAGCCTACAATGAGCAGTTCTTC
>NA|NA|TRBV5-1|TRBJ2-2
CASREGGRGTGELFF
TGCGCCAGCAGAGAAGGAGGGCGAGGCACCGGGGAGCTGTTTTTT
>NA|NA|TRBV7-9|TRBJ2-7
CASSLFILPGDYEQYF
TGTGCCAGCAGCTTGTTTATTCTTCCGGGGGACTACGAGCAGTACTTC
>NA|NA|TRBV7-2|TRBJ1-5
CASSITGSWGDQPQHF
TGTGCCAGCAGCATTACCGGCTCCTGGGGGGATCAGCCCCAGCATTTT
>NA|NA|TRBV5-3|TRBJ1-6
CARSLALRRRSYNSPLHF
TGTGCCAGAAGCTTGGCCTTACGGAGACGGTCCTATAATTCACCCCTCCACTTT
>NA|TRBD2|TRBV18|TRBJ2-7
CASSPNSGYSSYEQYF
TGTGCCAGCTCACCCAATAGCGGGTATAGCTCCTACGAGCAGTACTTC
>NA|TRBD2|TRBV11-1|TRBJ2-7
CASSLELAGAYEQYF
TGTGCCAGCAGCTTAGAACTAGCGGGAGCATACGAGCAGTACTTC
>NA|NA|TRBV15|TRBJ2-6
CATSRDRGGSGANVLTF
TGTGCCACCAGCAGAGATAGAGGTGGAAGTGGGGCCAACGTCCTGACTTTC
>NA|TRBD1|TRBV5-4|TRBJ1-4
CASSNRDRGNEKLFF
TGTGCCAGCAGCAACCGGGACAGGGGGAATGAAAAACTGTTTTTT
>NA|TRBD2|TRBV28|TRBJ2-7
CASKLAADEQYF
TGTGCCAGCAAACTAGCGGCGGACGAGCAGTACTTC
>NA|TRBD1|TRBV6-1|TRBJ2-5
CASRTGGGETQYF
TGTGCCAGCAGGACAGGGGGAGGGGAGACCCAGTACTTC
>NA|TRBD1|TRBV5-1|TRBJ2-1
CASMPGGTGLYNEQFF
TGCGCCAGCATGCCCGGGGGGACAGGGCTCTACAATGAGCAGTTCTTC
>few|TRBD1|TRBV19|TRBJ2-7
CASSPLDRAYEQYF
TGTGCCAGTAGTCCTTTGGACAGGGCATACGAGCAGTACTTC
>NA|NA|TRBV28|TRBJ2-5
CASSSPSGQETQYF
TGTGCCAGCAGTTCCCCCTCGGGGCAAGAGACCCAGTACTTC
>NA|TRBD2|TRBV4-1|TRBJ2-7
CASSQVSGSYEQYF
TGCGCCAGCAGCCAAGTCAGCGGGAGCTACGAGCAGTACTTC